Below, 22 T cell receptor beta chains from the same sample are listed, as sequenced in a study of blood T cell repertoires in COVID-19. Clones were sequenced by immunoSEQ multiplex PCR, and TCRdb holds only the in-frame ones, with some missing. This table has hundreds of thousands of clones, roughly 83% appearing once. Specimen: peripheral blood. These receptors were taken from a woman aged 70-85 years with active or convalescent COVID-19.

A single count supports this clone. V gene TRBV27 combines with J gene TRBJ1-1, with D possibly TRBD1 on 5 matching bases. The CDR3 totals 15 residues. The V end lost 5 bases, the J end lost 1 base, and 14 bases lay between the germline ends. Germline V gene sequence: CDR1 MNHEY, CDR2 SMNVEV (reference sequence). The CDR3 nucleotides are TGTGCCAGCAGTGGGGGGGTTGCATCGAACACTGAAGCTTTCTTT. It codes for CASSGGVASNTEAFF.

The rearrangement joins TRBV6-6 to TRBJ2-2, with 9 bases identical to TRBD1. CDR1 MNHNY and CDR2 SVGAGI come from the germline V gene (reference sequence). The CDR3 spans 16 residues. Trimming took 5 bases from V and 7 from J; bases not matched to a gene: 11. The CDR3 nucleotides read TGTGCCAGCAGTCTATCCGGGACAGGGCTTGGCGGGGAGCTGTTTTTT. This codes for CASSLSGTGLGGELFF.

V usage is TRBV9 and J usage is TRBJ2-1; D not resolved. This CDR3 has 13 amino acids. V lost 0 bases and J 7 bases, leaving 8 bases between the germline ends. Germline V gene data show CDR1 as SGDLS and CDR2 as YYNGEE. CDR3 DNA sequence: TGTGCCAGCAGCGTAGGTAGTCAAAATGAGCAGTTCTTC. Amino acid sequence: CASSVGSQNEQFF.

This chain uses TRBV5-1 with TRBJ2-4; possibly TRBD2 for D (5 bases). The CDR3 has 17 residues. V shed 2 bases and J shed 0 bases, with 15 bases lying between them. Germline assignment: CDR1 SGHRS and CDR2 YFSETQ. DNA for the CDR3: TGCGCCAGCAGCTTCCCCATTAGCGCCTTAGCCAAAAACATTCAGTACTTC. Encoded protein: CASSFPISALAKNIQYF.

The CDR3 loop is CASSLDPPYNSPLHF. In DNA form, the CDR3 reads TGTGCCAGCAGCTTAGATCCCCCTTATAATTCACCCCTCCACTTT. The chain is built from TRBV7-2 and TRBJ1-6; D is uncertain. The CDR3 has 15 amino acids. V gave up 1 base and J gave up 4 bases, with 8 bases separating them. CDR1 and CDR2 (germline): SGHTA, FQGNSA. The full variable domain, with the rest looked up from reference TRBV7-2 and TRBJ1-6, is GAGVSQSPSNKVTEKGKDVELRCDPISGHTALYWYRQSLGQGLEFLIYFQGNSAPDKSGLPSDRFSAERTGGSVSTLTIQRTQQEDSAVYLCASSLDPPYNSPLHFGNGTRLTVT.

The chain recombines TRBV25-1 with TRBJ1-2; 10 bases line up with TRBD1. V lost 4 bases and J lost 7; bases outside the gene matches: 12. The CDR3 length is 16 residues. Germline V gene sequence: CDR1 MGHDK, CDR2 SYGVNS. The CDR3 DNA reads as TGTGCCAGCAGTGTTGCAACGGGACAGGGGTATTTTGGCTACACCTTC. Amino acid sequence: CASSVATGQGYFGYTF.

Only a few counts were recorded for this clone. CDR3 DNA: TGTGCCAGCAGCTTGTTTGGTCGGACAGGGTATGGCTACACCTTC. This codes for CASSLFGRTGYGYTF. The chain couples TRBV5-5 to TRBJ1-2, with 8 bases lining up with TRBD1. V lost 1 base, J lost 5 bases, and 7 bases stayed unmatched. CDR1 is SGHKS, CDR2 YYEKEE, per germline (reference sequence). The CDR3 consists of 15 residues.

The CDR3 is CATSRGTGGNQPQHF. The CDR3 bases are TGTGCCACCAGTCGGGGGACAGGGGGTAATCAGCCCCAGCATTTT. The chain employs TRBV24-1 and TRBJ1-5, with TRBD1 identical over 11 bases. Germline-derived CDR1 and CDR2 are KGHDR and SFDVKD. CDR3 length: 15 residues. The V and J ends lost 6 bases and 4 bases, in that order; junction bases with no gene match: 4.

V usage is TRBV2 and J usage is TRBJ1-4; D not certain. Germline CDR1 is SNHLY and CDR2 is FYNNEI. V was trimmed by 5 bases and J by 0 bases, leaving 19 bases between them. The CDR3 length is 18 residues. CDR3 region: CASSPRRGSGATNEKLFF. In DNA, the CDR3 is TGTGCCAGCAGTCCCCGAAGAGGGTCCGGTGCAACTAATGAAAAACTGTTTTTT.

The J gene is TRBJ2-3, the V gene TRBV30, with 7 bases aligning to TRBD2. J gave up 0 bases and V 4 bases, and 4 bases lay outside the gene matches. In germline, CDR1 is GTSNPN, CDR2 SVGIG (reference sequence). The CDR3 totals 14 residues. As DNA, the CDR3 is TGTGCCTGGACCACGGGAGGTAGCACAGATACGCAGTATTTT. As protein: CAWTTGGSTDTQYF.

The chain is built from TRBV10-3 and TRBJ2-5, with 8 bases that match TRBD2. The length of the CDR3 is 15 residues. Per germline, CDR1 ENHRY and CDR2 SYGVKD. V shed 7 bases, J shed 5 bases, and the junction held 12 bases outside the gene matches. CDR3 DNA sequence: TGTGCCATCACACCTAGCGGGCTTAAGGGGGAGACCCAGTACTTC. Amino acid sequence: CAITPSGLKGETQYF.

The chain recombines TRBV7-2 with TRBJ2-2; 10 positions match TRBD2. J was trimmed by 7 bases and V by 5 bases; bases with no gene match: 7. The CDR3 length is 15 residues. Germline V gene sequence: CDR1 SGHTA, CDR2 FQGNSA. DNA of the CDR3: TGTGCCAGCAGCCCCCGGACTAGCGGTTACGGGGAGCTGTTTTTT. It translates to CASSPRTSGYGELFF.

This clone has just a few counts. The chain has TRBV19 and TRBJ1-2; tentative D call: TRBD1 (6 bases). The V end was cut by 6 bases, the J end by 8 bases, with 13 bases between. This CDR3 region has 12 residues. In germline, CDR1 is LNHDA, CDR2 SQIVND (reference sequence). The CDR3 DNA reads TGTGCCAGTAGGCCAATACAGGGCGGCTACACCTTC. This translates into CASRPIQGGYTF.

This rearrangement joins TRBV7-2 to TRBJ1-1, with TRBD1 matching over 8 bases. The CDR3 length is 13 residues. Germline lookup yields CDR1 SGHTA and CDR2 FQGNSA. J lost 5 bases, V lost 6 bases, and 5 bases had no gene match. CDR3 sequence: CASSPRGRTEAFF. CDR3 nucleotides: TGTGCCAGCAGTCCCAGGGGGCGTACTGAAGCTTTCTTT.

This clone appeared a few times. The J gene is TRBJ1-1, the V gene TRBV7-2; 7 bases fit TRBD1. Germline V gives CDR1 SGHTA, CDR2 FQGNSA. Trimming cost V 2 bases and J 5 bases; bases outside gene matches: 8. CDR3 length equals 15 residues. CDR3 residues: CASSLTGRGSTEAFF. The CDR3 region has the DNA TGTGCCAGCAGCTTAACAGGCAGGGGGTCGACTGAAGCTTTCTTT.

This chain connects TRBV2 to TRBJ2-7, with 9 bases that match TRBD1. Germline CDR1 and CDR2: SNHLY and FYNNEI. The CDR3 covers 14 residues. V lost 6 bases to trimming and J lost 3 bases; unmatched junction nucleotides: 6. CDR3 amino acids: CASRPGTGNYEQYF. DNA of the CDR3: TGTGCCAGCAGACCCGGGACAGGGAACTACGAGCAGTACTTC. Variable domain in full (rest from reference TRBV2 and TRBJ2-7): EPEVTQTPSHQVTQMGQEVILRCVPISNHLYFYWYRQILGQKVEFLVSFYNNEISEKSEIFDDQFSVERPDGSNFTLKIRSTKLEDSAMYFCASRPGTGNYEQYFGPGTRLTVT.

The chain joins TRBV11-2 to TRBJ2-1; possible D gene TRBD2, 6 bases. Trimming left V 0 bases short and J 10 bases short, with 10 bases between. This CDR3 is built from 13 residues. Germline loops: CDR1 SGHAT, CDR2 FQNNGV. Here the CDR3 reads CASSLENSGEQFF. The CDR3 region has the DNA TGTGCCAGCAGCTTAGAGAACAGCGGGGAGCAGTTCTTC. The variable domain in full, completed from reference TRBV11-2 and TRBJ2-1, reads EAGVAQSPRYKIIEKRQSVAFWCNPISGHATLYWYQQILGQGPKLLIQFQNNGVVDDSQLPKDRFSAERLKGVDSTLKIQPAKLEDSAVYLCASSLENSGEQFFGPGTRLTVL.

The V gene is TRBV5-1, the J gene TRBJ2-3, with TRBD2 identical over 8 bases. CDR1 is SGHRS, CDR2 YFSETQ, per germline. The CDR3 has 15 residues. J gave up 1 base and V 7 bases, and 8 bases lay outside the gene matches. CDR3 in DNA: TGCGCCAGCGTCCTTACGGGAGGGCGCACAGATACGCAGTATTTT. Translated: CASVLTGGRTDTQYF.

V and J are TRBV5-1 and TRBJ2-2, with 7 bases aligning to TRBD1. Germline CDR1 is SGHRS and CDR2 is YFSETQ. Trimming at V came to 6 bases and at J to 7 bases, leaving 6 bases not matched to a gene. The CDR3 contains 13 residues. CDR3 in amino acids: CASTPTGDGELFF. The CDR3 DNA follows: TGCGCCAGCACCCCAACAGGGGACGGGGAGCTGTTTTTT.

This clone came up once. The chain is built from TRBV10-3 and TRBJ2-2, with a tentative D call TRBD1 (5 bases). CDR3 length equals 15 residues. With 11 bases removed from V and 0 bases from J, the gap between germline ends came to 16 bases. Germline CDR1 ENHRY, CDR2 SYGVKD. CDR3 sequence (DNA): TGTGCCTCAGGTCAAGGGGCAGCGAACACCGGGGAGCTGTTTTTT. Its protein product is CASGQGAANTGELFF.

The chain recombines TRBV5-8 with TRBJ1-4, with D hard to call. This CDR3 has 18 amino acids. The V gene lost 2 bases and the J gene lost 0 bases, with 17 bases spanning the gap. CDR1 and CDR2 from the germline V gene are SGHTS and YDEGEE. CDR3 protein: CASSLGGSAFATNEKLFF. DNA of the CDR3: TGTGCCAGCAGCTTAGGAGGGTCCGCCTTTGCAACTAATGAAAAACTGTTTTTT. The entire variable domain, with the rest obtained from reference TRBV5-8 and TRBJ1-4, is as follows: EAGVTQSPTHLIKTRGQQATLRCSPISGHTSVYWYQQALGLGLQFLLWYDEGEERNRGNFPPRFSGRQFPNYSSELNVNALELEDSALYLCASSLGGSAFATNEKLFFGSGTQLSVL.

CDR3 in amino acids: CASSALLGGAKETQYF. The CDR3 DNA reads TGTGCCAGCAGCGCTTTACTAGGGGGCGCGAAAGAGACCCAGTACTTC. The chain is built from TRBV9 and TRBJ2-5; 7 nucleotides match TRBD1. CDR3 length: 16 amino acids. The germline gives CDR1 SGDLS, CDR2 YYNGEE. The V and J ends lost 3 bases and 3 bases, in that order; junction bases with no gene match: 11.